These 2 T cell receptor beta chains were sequenced from one sample in a study of T cell responses to AZD1222 COVID-19 vaccine. Sequenced by immunoSEQ multiplex PCR; TCRdb stores in-frame clones only, minus some. This sample has roughly 150,000 clones, with around 89% found just once. The sample consisted of peripheral blood, taken on day 0 of MenACWY control vaccination. The receptors come from an adult in good health.

This clone has a handful of counts. Relative to the germline gene, one junction end is altered; a read error may explain this. The rearrangement uses TRBV2 and TRBJ2-7, with 7 bases lining up with TRBD1. Germline V gene sequence: CDR1 SNHLY, CDR2 FYNNEI. This CDR3 region has 14 residues. CDR3 sequence: CASIPSGDRSFVVF. The CDR3 coding sequence is TGTGCCAGCATTCCGTCTGGGGACAGAAGTTTTGTGGTCTTC.

V gene TRBV5-4 combines with J gene TRBJ2-5; 7 nucleotides match TRBD1. The V gene's germline CDR1 is SGHNT and CDR2 YYREEE (reference sequence). Germline trimming cut 6 bases from V and 4 bases from J; bases unmatched to any gene: 6. The CDR3 loop spans 13 amino acids. The CDR3 reads CASTRTGAETQYF. In nucleotides, the CDR3 is TGTGCCAGCACCCGGACAGGAGCAGAGACCCAGTACTTC.